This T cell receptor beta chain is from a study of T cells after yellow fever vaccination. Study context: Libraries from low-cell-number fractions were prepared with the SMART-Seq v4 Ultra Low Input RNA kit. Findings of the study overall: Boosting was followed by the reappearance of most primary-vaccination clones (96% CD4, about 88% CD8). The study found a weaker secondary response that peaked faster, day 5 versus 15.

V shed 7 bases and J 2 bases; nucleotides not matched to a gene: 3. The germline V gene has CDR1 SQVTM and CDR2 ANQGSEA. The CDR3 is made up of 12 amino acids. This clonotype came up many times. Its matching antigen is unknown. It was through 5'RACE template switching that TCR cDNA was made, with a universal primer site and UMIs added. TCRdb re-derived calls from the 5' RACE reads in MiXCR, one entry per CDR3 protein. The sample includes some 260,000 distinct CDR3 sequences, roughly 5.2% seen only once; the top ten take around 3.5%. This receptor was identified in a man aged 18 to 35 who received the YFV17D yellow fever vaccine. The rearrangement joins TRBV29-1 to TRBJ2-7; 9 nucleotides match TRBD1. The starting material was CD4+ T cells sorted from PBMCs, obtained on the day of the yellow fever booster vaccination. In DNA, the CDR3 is TGCAGCGCCGGGACAGGGACCTACGAGCAGTACTTC. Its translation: CSAGTGTYEQYF.